This is a list of T cell receptor beta chains from one sample in a study of cytomegalovirus exposure and HLA in healthy donors. Using immunoSEQ multiplex PCR, the repertoire was profiled, and TCRdb retains in-frame clones only, with some absent. The sample includes 140,000 to 150,000 clones, around 78% seen only once; the top ten take 3%. Source material: PBMCs. The receptors derive from a man aged 35 to 55 in good health and CMV-seropositive. CDR3s include the opening cysteine and the closing phenylalanine or tryptophan. A D gene is named only where the DNA matches it firmly. Rows may omit the clone size; those that give it use once, few, many or a size class.

clone_size	d_call	v_call	j_call	cdr3_nt	cdr3_aa
NA	TRBD1	TRBV13	TRBJ2-6	TGTGCCAGCAGCCTTAACAGGGGGATAGGGGCCAACGTCCTGACTTTC	CASSLNRGIGANVLTF
NA	NA	TRBV30	TRBJ2-3	TGTGCCTGGAGTCTAGGGTCTAGCCCGACGACAGATACGCAGTATTTT	CAWSLGSSPTTDTQYF
NA	NA	TRBV5-1	TRBJ2-5	TGCGCCAGCAGCTTAGAGGGAAGAGAGACCCAGTACTTC	CASSLEGRETQYF
NA	NA	TRBV15	TRBJ1-1	TGTGCCACCAGCAGAGGACACCCCGTTGCCCTTTCCCCTGAAGCTTTCTTT	CATSRGHPVALSPEAFF
NA	TRBD1	TRBV11-2	TRBJ1-1	TGTGCCAGCAGCCCGGTGGCAGGGGGCGGGGGCACTGAAGCTTTCTTT	CASSPVAGGGGTEAFF
NA	TRBD2	TRBV28	TRBJ2-1	TGTGCCAGCAGTTCCATTAGCGGGAGGGCCTACAATGAGCAGTTCTTC	CASSSISGRAYNEQFF
NA	TRBD1	TRBV6-1	TRBJ1-1	TGTGCCAGCACCAAACAGGGGGTCACTGAAGCTTTCTTT	CASTKQGVTEAFF
once	TRBD2	TRBV11-3	TRBJ2-7	TGTGCCAGCAGCTTATCTAGCGGCAGCTCCTACGAGCAGTACTTC	CASSLSSGSSYEQYF
NA	TRBD2	TRBV5-6	TRBJ2-3	TGTGCCAGCAGCCCGACTAGCGGGGCCGATACGCAGTATTTT	CASSPTSGADTQYF
NA	NA	TRBV6-5	TRBJ1-2	TGTGCCACCAAGGAGAATTTCGGATTCTATGGCTACACCTTC	CATKENFGFYGYTF